The 24 T cell receptor beta chains reported below all come from one sample, sequenced in a study of identifying expanded T cells in peripheral blood. The repertoire was sequenced with immunoSEQ multiplex PCR; TCRdb's copy has only in-frame clones and lacks some. Among 120,000 or so clones, approximately 88% were seen once, and the ten largest hold about 3.1%. Sequencing was done on a sample of blood. The receptors stem from a person between 18 and 75 years old in good health.

This rearrangement joins TRBV10-3 to TRBJ1-5; TRBD1 might be the D (5 bases). Germline V gene lookup returns CDR1 ENHRY and CDR2 SYGVKD. The ends were cut back, 0 bases at V and 1 base at J, with 13 bases in the middle. The CDR3 sequence is 17 residues long. The CDR3: CAISESEGRGSNQPQHF. The CDR3 DNA reads as TGTGCCATCAGTGAGTCGGAGGGTAGGGGAAGCAATCAGCCCCAGCATTTT.

This rearrangement joins TRBV5-1 to TRBJ2-2, with TRBD1 matching 9 bases. The CDR3 sequence is 15 residues long. The V gene end was trimmed by 4 bases and the J gene end by 5 bases; junction bases not matched to a gene: 6. Germline CDR1 reads SGHRS; CDR2 reads YFSETQ. In DNA form, the CDR3 reads TGCGCCAGCAGCACGGACAGGGGCGGAACCGGGGAGCTGTTTTTT. Protein product: CASSTDRGGTGELFF.

This chain uses TRBV7-2 with TRBJ1-2, with D hard to call. Trimming took off 1 base at V and 6 bases at J, with 9 bases between the two ends. Looked up from germline, CDR1 is SGHTA and CDR2 is FQGNSA. The CDR3 contains 13 residues. The CDR3 bases are TGTGCCAGCAGCTTAGGGGCAAAGAATGGCTACACCTTC. Translated, it gives CASSLGAKNGYTF. Full variable domain (remainder filled in from reference TRBV7-2 and TRBJ1-2): GAGVSQSPSNKVTEKGKDVELRCDPISGHTALYWYRQSLGQGLEFLIYFQGNSAPDKSGLPSDRFSAERTGGSVSTLTIQRTQQEDSAVYLCASSLGAKNGYTFGSGTRLTVV.

V and J are TRBV7-2 and TRBJ2-3; a possible D gene is TRBD2 (5 bases). The CDR3 length is 16 residues. Trimming removed 6 bases at V and 4 bases at J, with 20 bases between. CDR1 is SGHTA and CDR2 is FQGNSA in the germline V gene. The CDR3 DNA sequence: TGTGCCAGCAGACCCGACTACCTTACCATTCCAGATACGCAGTATTTT. Translating gives CASRPDYLTIPDTQYF.

CDR3 DNA sequence: TGTGCCAGCGCTTGGGGGGCCGACTATGGCTACACCTTC. It encodes CASAWGADYGYTF. The chain joins TRBV2 to TRBJ1-2, with D perhaps matching TRBD1 (6 bases). The germline V and J ends were trimmed by 8 bases and 3 bases, with 13 bases remaining between them. Germline V gene lookup returns CDR1 SNHLY and CDR2 FYNNEI. The CDR3 loop spans 13 amino acids.

The chain couples TRBV27 to TRBJ1-1; possible D gene TRBD1, 5 bases. In germline, CDR1 is MNHEY, CDR2 SMNVEV (reference sequence). The CDR3 runs 14 residues. The V and J ends lost 1 base and 1 base respectively, with 7 bases between them. The CDR3 DNA sequence: TGTGCCAGCAGTTTATTAGGGACGAACACTGAAGCTTTCTTT. This sequence encodes CASSLLGTNTEAFF.

Many counts were recorded for this clone. The V call is TRBV30, the J call TRBJ2-7, with D maybe TRBD1 (6 bases). Deletions cut 5 bases from V and 4 bases from J, with 15 bases between. The germline CDR1 and CDR2 sequences are GTSNPN and SVGIG (reference sequence). There are 13 residues in the CDR3. In DNA form, the CDR3 reads TGTGCCTGGCACAGGGATGGCAGATACGAGCAGTACTTC. This codes for CAWHRDGRYEQYF.

The chain links TRBV4-1 to TRBJ1-1, with a weak D call TRBD1 (5 bases). There are 17 residues in the CDR3. Between the trimmed V and J ends, which lost 4 bases and 2 bases, there was a span of 20 bases. Per germline, CDR1 MGHRA and CDR2 YSYEKL. In DNA, the CDR3 is TGCGCCAGCAGCCCCGTAACAATGGGGGGGGTAAACACTGAAGCTTTCTTT. Amino acids: CASSPVTMGGVNTEAFF.

In this sample, this clone turned up a few times. One end of the junction fails to match germline, which may point to a read error. V is TRBV5-6 and J is TRBJ2-7; 11 nucleotides align to TRBD1. There are 14 residues in the CDR3. CDR1 SGHDT and CDR2 YYEEEE come from the germline V gene. This CDR3 is CASTRTGGDQTHGF. In nucleotides, the CDR3 is TGTGCCAGCACCAGGACAGGGGGCGATCAAACCCACGGCTTC.

V usage is TRBV4-3 and J usage is TRBJ2-6; TRBD1 aligns across 9 bases. Germline V gene data show CDR1 as LGHNA and CDR2 as YSLEER. The CDR3 is 19 residues long. The V segment lost 0 bases and the J segment 2 bases; nucleotides outside the gene matches: 8. The CDR3 coding sequence is TGCGCCAGCAGCCAAGATACGGACAGGGGCCTAGCTGGGGCCAACGTCCTGACTTTC. Translated, it gives CASSQDTDRGLAGANVLTF.

This chain joins TRBV15 and TRBJ1-2; D might be TRBD1 (5 bases). The CDR3 spans 13 residues. Germline values: CDR1 LNHNV, CDR2 YYDKDF (reference sequence). Between the trimmed V and J ends, which lost 0 bases and 4 bases, there was a span of 6 bases. The CDR3 loop is CATSREGGYGYTF. CDR3 bases: TGTGCCACCAGCAGAGAGGGGGGCTATGGCTACACCTTC.

V usage is TRBV6-5 and J usage is TRBJ1-2; D is unresolved. Germline assignment: CDR1 MNHEY and CDR2 SVGAGI. Trimming cost V 5 bases and J 1 base, with 5 bases left between them. The CDR3 length is 12 residues. This CDR3 reads CASSQNNYGYTF. The DNA for the CDR3 is TGTGCCAGCAGTCAGAATAACTATGGCTACACCTTC.

The genes are TRBV4-3 and TRBJ2-7; D uncertain. Trimming took off 5 bases at V and 2 bases at J, with 10 bases between the two ends. CDR1 is LGHNA and CDR2 is YSLEER in the germline V gene. This CDR3 is 13 amino acids long. DNA for the CDR3: TGCGCCAGCAGCTCGGACCTCCCCTACGAGCAGTACTTC. Protein sequence: CASSSDLPYEQYF.

J is TRBJ2-1 and V is TRBV7-9; TRBD1 agrees at 10 bases. Germline lookup yields CDR1 SEHNR and CDR2 FQNEAQ (reference sequence). This CDR3 has 14 residues. With V trimmed by 4 bases and J by 8 bases, 5 bases remained unmatched. In nucleotides, the CDR3 is TGTGCCAGCAGCTACTGGGACAGGGGATATGAGCAGTTCTTC. It is translated as CASSYWDRGYEQFF.

The J gene is TRBJ2-3, the V gene TRBV7-6; D gene ambiguous. The CDR3 extends over 19 amino acids. The germline gives CDR1 SGHVS, CDR2 FNYEAQ. Trimming removed 5 bases at V and 0 bases at J, with 24 bases between. CDR3 protein: CASSPNRNAAKTSTDTQYF. As DNA, the CDR3 is TGTGCCAGCAGCCCGAACCGTAACGCGGCGAAGACTAGCACAGATACGCAGTATTTT. The full variable domain, rest sourced from reference TRBV7-6 and TRBJ2-3, is GAGVSQSPRYKVTKRGQDVALRCDPISGHVSLYWYRQALGQGPEFLTYFNYEAQQDKSGLPNDRFSAERPEGSISTLTIQRTEQRDSAMYRCASSPNRNAAKTSTDTQYFGPGTRLTVL.

DNA for the CDR3: TGTGCCAGCAGTGAAGAAGGGGAGGGCTATGGCTACACCTTC. It translates to CASSEEGEGYGYTF. The chain employs TRBV2 and TRBJ1-2; D is perhaps TRBD1 (5 bases). The V gene lost 1 base and the J gene lost 4 bases, with 10 bases spanning the gap. This CDR3 is 14 amino acids long. Germline-derived CDR1 and CDR2 are SNHLY and FYNNEI.

The sample holds a few counts of this clone. CDR3 nucleotide sequence: TGTGCCAGCAGCTATATGAACACTGAAGCTTTCTTT. Translation gives CASSYMNTEAFF. J is TRBJ1-1 and V is TRBV7-9; the D is unclear. The germline gives CDR1 SEHNR, CDR2 FQNEAQ (reference sequence). Trimming removed 4 bases at V and 0 bases at J, with 3 bases between. The CDR3 runs 12 residues.

The chain carries TRBV4-3 and TRBJ2-2; the D is unclear. Germline lookup yields CDR1 LGHNA and CDR2 YSLEER. The CDR3 contains 15 residues. The V and J ends lost 0 bases and 2 bases respectively, with 7 bases between them. DNA for the CDR3: TGCGCCAGCAGCCAAGAACCCAGAAACACCGGGGAGCTGTTTTTT. Amino acid sequence: CASSQEPRNTGELFF.

This chain joins TRBV6-1 and TRBJ1-1, with D hard to call. Trimming cost V 8 bases and J 0 bases, with 13 bases left between them. The CDR3 length is 14 residues. The germline gives CDR1 MNHNS, CDR2 SASEGT. In nucleotides, the CDR3 is TGTGCCAGCCGTTGGGGAGACATGAACACTGAAGCTTTCTTT. This translates into CASRWGDMNTEAFF.

This clone was seen a single time. This chain links TRBV29-1 with TRBJ2-7; D may be TRBD2 (6 bases). Germline CDR1 reads SQVTM; CDR2 reads ANQGSEA. V gave up 2 bases and J gave up 3 bases, with 11 bases separating them. The CDR3 is 13 residues long. The CDR3 sequence: CSVELAGGYEQYF. CDR3 DNA sequence: TGCAGCGTTGAATTGGCCGGGGGCTACGAGCAGTACTTC.

This chain joins TRBV2 and TRBJ2-7, with D unresolved. CDR1 is SNHLY, CDR2 FYNNEI, per germline. V was cut by 6 bases and J by 3 bases, with 3 bases left in between. The CDR3 consists of 10 residues. The CDR3: CASRDYEQYF. CDR3 in DNA: TGTGCCAGCAGGGACTACGAGCAGTACTTC.

V and J are TRBV18 and TRBJ1-2, with TRBD1 matching 7 bases. The germline gives CDR1 KGHSH, CDR2 LQKENI. Germline trimming cut 4 bases from V and 1 base from J; bases unmatched to any gene: 6. CDR3 length: 15 amino acids. CDR3 DNA sequence: TGTGCCAGCTCACAACAACAGGGGATTAACTATGGCTACACCTTC. This sequence encodes CASSQQQGINYGYTF.

The J gene is TRBJ2-7, the V gene TRBV18; the D gene could be TRBD1 or TRBD2 (5 bases each). The ends were cut back, 3 bases at V and 1 base at J, with 22 bases in the middle. CDR3 size: 18 residues. Germline assignment: CDR1 KGHSH and CDR2 LQKENI. This CDR3 reads CASSPLGIGAGPSYEQYF. CDR3 nucleotide sequence: TGTGCCAGCTCACCTTTGGGAATCGGGGCAGGACCATCCTACGAGCAGTACTTC.

The genes are TRBV7-8 and TRBJ1-5, with D unresolved. Germline V gene data show CDR1 as SGHVS and CDR2 as FQNEAQ. The CDR3 has 13 residues. V was trimmed by 1 base and J by 7 bases, leaving 8 bases between them. CDR3 coding DNA: TGTGCCAGCAGCTTAGGGGAGCGCCAGCCCCAGCATTTT. Protein: CASSLGERQPQHF.